This T cell receptor (beta chain) was documented in a study of blood T cell repertoires in COVID-19. The wider study: T cells, B-cell-depleted T cells, or PBMCs supplied cDNA or gDNA.

Only in-frame clones appear in the TCRdb table, and some are missing; sequencing was by immunoSEQ multiplex PCR. The sample holds 200,000 to 300,000 clones, 83% seen once. Germline V gene lookup returns CDR1 ENHRY and CDR2 SYGVKD. The junction had 11 bases not matched to a gene; V was cut back by 6 bases and J by 1 base. The CDR3 runs to 18 residues. This chain connects TRBV10-3 to TRBJ2-1; 11 nucleotides align to TRBD2. The sequence was collected from a human donor in a cohort sampled during active COVID-19. Sequences were obtained from peripheral blood. The CDR3 reads CAIRRTGTSGSSYNEQFF. CDR3 nucleotide sequence: TGTGCCATCAGGCGAACCGGGACTAGCGGATCTTCCTACAATGAGCAGTTCTTC.